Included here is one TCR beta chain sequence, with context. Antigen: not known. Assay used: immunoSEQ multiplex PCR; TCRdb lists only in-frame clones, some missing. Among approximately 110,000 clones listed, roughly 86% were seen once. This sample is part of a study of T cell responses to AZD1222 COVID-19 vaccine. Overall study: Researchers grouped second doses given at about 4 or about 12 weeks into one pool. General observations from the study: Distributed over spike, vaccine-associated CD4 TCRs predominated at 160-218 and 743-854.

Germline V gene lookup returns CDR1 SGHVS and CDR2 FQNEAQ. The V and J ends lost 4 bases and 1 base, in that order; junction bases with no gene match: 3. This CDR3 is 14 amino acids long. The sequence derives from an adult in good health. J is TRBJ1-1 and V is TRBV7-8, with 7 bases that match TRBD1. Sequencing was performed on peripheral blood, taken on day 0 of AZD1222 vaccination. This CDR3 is CASSSRTGNTEAFF. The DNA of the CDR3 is TGTGCCAGCAGCTCGAGGACAGGGAACACTGAAGCTTTCTTT.